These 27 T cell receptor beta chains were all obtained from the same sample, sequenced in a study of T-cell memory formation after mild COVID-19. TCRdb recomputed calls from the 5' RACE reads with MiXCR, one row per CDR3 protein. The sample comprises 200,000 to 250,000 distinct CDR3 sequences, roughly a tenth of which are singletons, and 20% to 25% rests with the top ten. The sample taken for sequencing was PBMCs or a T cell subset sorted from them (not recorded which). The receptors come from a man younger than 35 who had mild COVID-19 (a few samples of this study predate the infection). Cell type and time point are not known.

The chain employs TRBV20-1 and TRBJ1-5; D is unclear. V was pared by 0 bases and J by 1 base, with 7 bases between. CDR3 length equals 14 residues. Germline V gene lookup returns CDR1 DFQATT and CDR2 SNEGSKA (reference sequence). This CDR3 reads CSARDLRSNQPQHF. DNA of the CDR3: TGCAGTGCTAGAGACCTAAGAAGCAATCAGCCCCAGCATTTT.

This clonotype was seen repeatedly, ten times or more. CDR3 bases: TGCGCCAGCAGCCCGAGGGATGGGAACACTGAAGCTTTCTTT. Protein: CASSPRDGNTEAFF. The chain is built from TRBV5-1 and TRBJ1-1; no clear D. The length of the CDR3 is 14 residues. Germline CDR1 reads SGHRS; CDR2 reads YFSETQ. V was trimmed by 4 bases and J by 1 base, leaving 11 bases between them.

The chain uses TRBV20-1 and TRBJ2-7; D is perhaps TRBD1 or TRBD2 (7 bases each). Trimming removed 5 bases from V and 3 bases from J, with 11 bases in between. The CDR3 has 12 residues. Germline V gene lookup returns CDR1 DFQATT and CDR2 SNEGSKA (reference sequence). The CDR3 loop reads CSAQGEGYEQYF. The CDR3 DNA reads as TGCAGTGCTCAGGGGGAGGGCTACGAGCAGTACTTC.

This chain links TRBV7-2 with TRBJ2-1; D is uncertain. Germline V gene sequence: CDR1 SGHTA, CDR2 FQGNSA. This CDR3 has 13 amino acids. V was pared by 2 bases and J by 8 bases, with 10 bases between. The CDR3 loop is CASSLPLLHEQFF. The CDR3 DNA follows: TGTGCCAGCAGCTTACCCCTATTGCATGAGCAGTTCTTC.

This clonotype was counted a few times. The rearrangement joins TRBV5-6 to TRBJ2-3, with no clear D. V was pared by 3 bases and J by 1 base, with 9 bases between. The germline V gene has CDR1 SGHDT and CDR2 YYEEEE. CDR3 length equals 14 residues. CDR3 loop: CASSSQGGTDTQYF. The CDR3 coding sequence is TGTGCCAGCAGCTCGCAAGGAGGCACAGATACGCAGTATTTT.

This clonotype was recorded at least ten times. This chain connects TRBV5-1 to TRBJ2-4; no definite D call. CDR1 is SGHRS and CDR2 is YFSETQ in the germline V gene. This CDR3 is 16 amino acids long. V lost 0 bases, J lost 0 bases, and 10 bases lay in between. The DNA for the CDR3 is TGCGCCAGCAGCTTGGGCGGCTATCTAGCCAAAAACATTCAGTACTTC. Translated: CASSLGGYLAKNIQYF.

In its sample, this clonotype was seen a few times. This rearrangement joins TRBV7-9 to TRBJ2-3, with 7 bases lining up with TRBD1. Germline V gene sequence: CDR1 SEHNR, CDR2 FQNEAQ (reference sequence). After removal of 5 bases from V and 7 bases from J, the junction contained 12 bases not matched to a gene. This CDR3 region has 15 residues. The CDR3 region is CASSPPTTGHNTQYF. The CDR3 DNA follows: TGTGCCAGCAGCCCCCCTACGACAGGGCACAATACGCAGTATTTT.

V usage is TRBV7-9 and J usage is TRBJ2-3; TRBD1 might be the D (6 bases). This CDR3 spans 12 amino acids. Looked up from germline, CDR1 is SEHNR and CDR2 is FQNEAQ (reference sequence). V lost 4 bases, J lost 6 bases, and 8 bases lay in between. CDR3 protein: CASSSQGDTQYF. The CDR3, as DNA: TGTGCCAGCAGCTCGCAGGGGGATACGCAGTATTTT.

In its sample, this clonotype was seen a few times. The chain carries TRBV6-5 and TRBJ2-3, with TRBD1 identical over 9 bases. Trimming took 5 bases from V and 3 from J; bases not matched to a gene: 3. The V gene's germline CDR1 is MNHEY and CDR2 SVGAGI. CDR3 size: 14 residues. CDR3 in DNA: TGTGCCAGCAGTACCGGGACAGGGACAGATACGCAGTATTTT. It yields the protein CASSTGTGTDTQYF.

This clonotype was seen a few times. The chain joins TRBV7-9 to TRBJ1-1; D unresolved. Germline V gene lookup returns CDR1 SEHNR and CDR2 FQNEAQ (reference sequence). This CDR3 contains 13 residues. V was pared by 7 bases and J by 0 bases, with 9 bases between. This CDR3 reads CASNSGVNTEAFF. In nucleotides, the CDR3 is TGTGCCAGCAACTCAGGAGTGAACACTGAAGCTTTCTTT.

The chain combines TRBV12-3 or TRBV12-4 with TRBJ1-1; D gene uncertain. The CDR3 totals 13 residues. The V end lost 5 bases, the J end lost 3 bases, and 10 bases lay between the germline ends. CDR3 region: CASSPTGYTEAFF. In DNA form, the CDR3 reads TGTGCCAGCAGTCCCACGGGGTACACTGAAGCTTTCTTT.

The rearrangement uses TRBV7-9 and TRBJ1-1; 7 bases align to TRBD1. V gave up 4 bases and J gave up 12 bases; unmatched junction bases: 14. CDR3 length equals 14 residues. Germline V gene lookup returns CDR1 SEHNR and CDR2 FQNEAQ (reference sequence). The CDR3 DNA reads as TGTGCCAGCAGCTCCCCGGACAGGACCGCCGGAACTTTCTTT. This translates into CASSSPDRTAGTFF.

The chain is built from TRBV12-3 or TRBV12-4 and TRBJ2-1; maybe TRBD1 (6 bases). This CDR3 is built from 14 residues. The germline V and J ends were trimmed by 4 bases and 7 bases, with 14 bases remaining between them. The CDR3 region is CASSSYTGRNEQFF. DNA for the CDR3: TGTGCCAGCAGTTCTTACACAGGGAGAAATGAGCAGTTCTTC.

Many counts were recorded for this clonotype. CDR3 bases: TGTGCCAGCAGTTTAGAGGGGACCCAGTACTTC. This sequence encodes CASSLEGTQYF. The chain recombines TRBV12-3 or TRBV12-4 with TRBJ2-5, with D unclear. Trimming cost V 1 base and J 7 bases, with 4 bases left between them. The CDR3 has 11 amino acids.

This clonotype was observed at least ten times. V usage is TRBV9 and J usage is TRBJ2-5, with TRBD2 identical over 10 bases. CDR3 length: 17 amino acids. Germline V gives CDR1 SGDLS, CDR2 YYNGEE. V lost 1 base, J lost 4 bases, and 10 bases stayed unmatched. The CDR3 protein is CASSVTSGLAGAETQYF. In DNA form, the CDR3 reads TGTGCCAGCAGCGTAACCTCGGGGCTAGCGGGGGCAGAGACCCAGTACTTC.

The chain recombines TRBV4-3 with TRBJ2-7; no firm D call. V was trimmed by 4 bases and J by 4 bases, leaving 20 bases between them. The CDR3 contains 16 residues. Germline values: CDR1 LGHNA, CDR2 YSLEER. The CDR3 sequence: CASSLGVGDGSYEQYV. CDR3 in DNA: TGCGCCAGCAGCCTAGGCGTCGGCGACGGCTCGTACGAGCAGTACGTC.

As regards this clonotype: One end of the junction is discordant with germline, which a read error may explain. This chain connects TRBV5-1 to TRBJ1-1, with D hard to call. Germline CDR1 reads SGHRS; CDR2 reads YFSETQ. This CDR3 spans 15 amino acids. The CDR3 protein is CASSLATTRNTEAFF. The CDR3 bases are TGCGCCAGCAGTTTGGCCACTACTAGGAACACTGAAGCTTTCTTT.

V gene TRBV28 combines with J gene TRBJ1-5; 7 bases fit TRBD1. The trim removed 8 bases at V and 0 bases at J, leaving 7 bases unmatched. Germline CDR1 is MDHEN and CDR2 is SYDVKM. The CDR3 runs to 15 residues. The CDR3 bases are TGTGCCAGCCTCGGGACAGCCTATAGCAATCAGCCCCAGCATTTT. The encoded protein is CASLGTAYSNQPQHF.

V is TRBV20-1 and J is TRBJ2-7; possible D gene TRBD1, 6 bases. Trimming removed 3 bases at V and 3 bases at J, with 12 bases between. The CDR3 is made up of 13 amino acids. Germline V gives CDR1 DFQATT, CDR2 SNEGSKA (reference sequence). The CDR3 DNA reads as TGCAGTGCTAGTAGGGACACTCTCTACGAGCAGTACGTC. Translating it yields CSASRDTLYEQYV.

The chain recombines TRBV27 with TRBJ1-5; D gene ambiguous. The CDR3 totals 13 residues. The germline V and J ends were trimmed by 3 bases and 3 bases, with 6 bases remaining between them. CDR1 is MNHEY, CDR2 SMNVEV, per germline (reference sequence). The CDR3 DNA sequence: TGTGCCAGCAGTTTCGGGCCCAATCAGCCCCAGCATTTT. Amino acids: CASSFGPNQPQHF.

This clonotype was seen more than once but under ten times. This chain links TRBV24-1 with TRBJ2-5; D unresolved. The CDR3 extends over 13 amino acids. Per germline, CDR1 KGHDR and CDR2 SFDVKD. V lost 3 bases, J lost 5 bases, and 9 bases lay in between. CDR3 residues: CATSDVGEETQYF. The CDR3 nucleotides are TGTGCCACCAGTGATGTAGGTGAGGAGACCCAGTACTTC.

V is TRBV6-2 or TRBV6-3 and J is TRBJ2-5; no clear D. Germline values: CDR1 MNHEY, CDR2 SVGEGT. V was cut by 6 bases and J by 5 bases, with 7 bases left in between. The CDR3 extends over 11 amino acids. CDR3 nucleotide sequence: TGTGCCAGCAGCCGAATCGAGACCCAGTACTTC. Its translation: CASSRIETQYF.

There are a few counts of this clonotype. CDR3: CASSSSGVTNEKLFF. In DNA form, the CDR3 reads TGTGCCAGCAGTTCCTCAGGGGTAACTAATGAAAAACTGTTTTTT. The chain links TRBV12-3 or TRBV12-4 to TRBJ1-4; the D gene is possibly TRBD1 (6 bases). The CDR3 loop spans 15 amino acids. V was clipped by 4 bases and J by 1 base, with 10 bases between them.

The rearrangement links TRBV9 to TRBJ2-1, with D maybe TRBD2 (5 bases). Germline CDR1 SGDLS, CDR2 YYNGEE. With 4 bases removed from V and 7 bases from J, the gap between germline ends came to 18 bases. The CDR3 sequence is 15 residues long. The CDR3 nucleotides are TGTGCCAGCAGCCCACCGCCCGGGTCGGGGAATGAGCAGTTCTTC. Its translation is CASSPPPGSGNEQFF.

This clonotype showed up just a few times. The CDR3 DNA reads TGTGCCAGCAGTTACCGAACTGCGCGGACAGGGGACAAAAACGATGGCTACACCTTC. Its translation: CASSYRTARTGDKNDGYTF. The rearrangement joins TRBV6-2 or TRBV6-3 to TRBJ1-2; 9 bases are a match to TRBD1. V shed 2 bases and J 6 bases; nucleotides not matched to a gene: 19. The length of the CDR3 is 19 residues. Looked up from germline, CDR1 is MNHEY and CDR2 is SVGEGT.

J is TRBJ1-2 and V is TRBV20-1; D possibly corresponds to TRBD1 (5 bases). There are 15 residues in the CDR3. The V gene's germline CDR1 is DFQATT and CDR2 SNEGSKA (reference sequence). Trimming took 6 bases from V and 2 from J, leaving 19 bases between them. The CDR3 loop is CSAPPGLRGNYGYTF. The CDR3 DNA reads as TGCAGTGCGCCCCCGGGACTCCGAGGGAACTATGGCTACACCTTC.

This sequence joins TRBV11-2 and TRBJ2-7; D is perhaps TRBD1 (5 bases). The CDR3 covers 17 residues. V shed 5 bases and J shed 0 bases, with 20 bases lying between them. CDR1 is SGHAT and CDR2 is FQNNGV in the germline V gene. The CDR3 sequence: CASSPLKGALISYEQYF. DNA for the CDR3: TGTGCCAGCAGCCCCCTAAAAGGGGCCCTGATCTCCTACGAGCAGTACTTC.